The 26 T cell receptor beta chains below were found in one sample sequenced in a study of neurological immune-mediated disorders. A single record per CDR3 protein comes from TCRdb applying MiXCR to the 5' RACE reads. The data contain about 50,000 distinct CDR3 sequences, 16% of them singletons. Sequenced material: PBMCs. These receptors were collected from a man between 60 and 70 years old in good health.

This clonotype was seen at least ten times. The rearrangement joins TRBV5-1 to TRBJ2-1; 8 nucleotides agree with TRBD2. V was pared by 2 bases and J by 10 bases, with 11 bases of the junction left unmatched. Germline values: CDR1 SGHRS, CDR2 YFSETQ. The CDR3 extends over 15 amino acids. CDR3 DNA sequence: TGCGCCAGCAGCTTTAGCGGGGAGATGATAGTGGAGCAGTTCTTC. It specifies CASSFSGEMIVEQFF. The whole variable domain, remainder taken from reference TRBV5-1 and TRBJ2-1, is KAGVTQTPRYLIKTRGQQVTLSCSPISGHRSVSWYQQTPGQGLQFLFEYFSETQRNKGNFPGRFSGRQFSNSRSEMNVSTLELGDSALYLCASSFSGEMIVEQFFGPGTRLTVL.

The chain joins TRBV6-1 to TRBJ2-1; a weak D match, TRBD1 (5 bases). The CDR3 totals 14 residues. Germline V gene data show CDR1 as MNHNS and CDR2 as SASEGT. The germline V and J ends were trimmed by 2 bases and 3 bases, with 8 bases remaining between them. The CDR3 here is CASSERGSYNEQFF. CDR3 in DNA: TGTGCCAGCAGTGAAAGGGGCAGCTACAATGAGCAGTTCTTC.

This clonotype was recorded many times. Written as DNA, the CDR3 is TGTGCCAGCAGAGGGGACAGGGGGCACTACACCGGGGAGCTGTTTTTT. This codes for CASRGDRGHYTGELFF. The V call is TRBV7-8, the J call TRBJ2-2, with 12 bases identical to TRBD1. Per the germline V gene, CDR1 is SGHVS and CDR2 is FQNEAQ. The CDR3 extends over 16 amino acids. Trimming removed 6 bases from V and 3 bases from J; junction bases left unmatched: 5.

This clonotype showed up many times. This sequence joins TRBV12-3 or TRBV12-4 and TRBJ1-5, with 8 bases that match TRBD1. The length of the CDR3 is 16 residues. Germline trimming cut 5 bases from V and 2 bases from J; bases unmatched to any gene: 8. The CDR3: CASSPQGAVGNQPQHF. CDR3 nucleotides: TGTGCCAGCAGTCCCCAGGGGGCGGTGGGCAATCAGCCCCAGCATTTT.

This clonotype was detected many times. The rearrangement joins TRBV5-1 to TRBJ2-5; 12 bases are a match to TRBD2. This CDR3 is built from 17 residues. Germline lookup yields CDR1 SGHRS and CDR2 YFSETQ. J gave up 2 bases and V 1 base, and 6 bases lay outside the gene matches. Here the CDR3 DNA reads TGCGCCAGCAGCTTGCAACCTAGCGGGAGGGGACAAGAGACCCAGTACTTC. Amino acids: CASSLQPSGRGQETQYF.

This clonotype was counted a single time. The chain employs TRBV5-5 and TRBJ2-5; unclear D gene. Looked up from germline, CDR1 is SGHKS and CDR2 is YYEKEE (reference sequence). Trimming shortened V by 1 base and J by 2 bases, and 12 bases separated the two germline ends. The CDR3 has 15 amino acids. CDR3 DNA: TGTGCCAGCAGCTTGTTGGTGAGCCAGCAAGAGACCCAGTACTTC. It specifies CASSLLVSQQETQYF.

This clonotype was observed many times. The rearrangement uses TRBV10-3 and TRBJ2-2, with D unclear. Trimming cost V 5 bases and J 3 bases, with 7 bases left between them. CDR1 is ENHRY, CDR2 SYGVKD, per germline. The CDR3 loop spans 13 amino acids. This CDR3 is CAISPTDTGELFF. The CDR3 nucleotides are TGTGCCATCAGTCCGACTGACACCGGGGAGCTGTTTTTT.

In its sample, this clonotype was seen many times. J is TRBJ2-1 and V is TRBV9, with 8 bases lining up with TRBD1. This CDR3 comprises 13 residues. V gave up 4 bases and J gave up 12 bases; unmatched junction bases: 9. Germline V gene lookup returns CDR1 SGDLS and CDR2 YYNGEE. CDR3 coding DNA: TGTGCCAGCAGCCCGTTACAGGGGGGTAGGCAGTTCTTC. Translated: CASSPLQGGRQFF.

This clonotype was observed at least ten times. At one end the junction does not follow the germline gene, possibly because of a read error. The V gene is TRBV6-5, the J gene TRBJ2-5; D ambiguous. This CDR3 is built from 15 residues. Germline V gene sequence: CDR1 MNHEY, CDR2 SVGAGI. CDR3: CASSLGPTYQETQYF. The CDR3 DNA reads as TGTGCCAGCAGTCTAGGGCCCACGTACCAGGAGACCCAGTACTTC.

This clonotype was seen repeatedly, ten times or more. The CDR3 coding sequence is TGCGCCAGCAGCGACGGAAGAGTCTTCTACGAGCAGTACTTC. It yields the protein CASSDGRVFYEQYF. The rearrangement uses TRBV5-1 and TRBJ2-7; D is unresolved. The CDR3 is 14 amino acids. V gave up 4 bases and J gave up 3 bases, with 14 bases separating them. Germline-derived CDR1 and CDR2 are SGHRS and YFSETQ.

This clonotype was detected only a few times. V usage is TRBV6-6 and J usage is TRBJ1-5; D remains unclear. V was pared by 7 bases and J by 0 bases, with 10 bases between. This CDR3 has 14 amino acids. Germline CDR1 reads MNHNY; CDR2 reads SVGAGI (reference sequence). The CDR3 is CASIMGASNQPQHF. The CDR3 DNA follows: TGTGCCAGCATTATGGGTGCTAGCAATCAGCCCCAGCATTTT.

This clonotype was counted many times. The genes are TRBV5-1 and TRBJ1-1; possible D gene TRBD1, 5 bases. V was pared by 2 bases and J by 7 bases, with 9 bases between. The CDR3 totals 12 residues. Looked up from germline, CDR1 is SGHRS and CDR2 is YFSETQ. The CDR3 region is CASSFGAYEAFF. DNA of the CDR3: TGCGCCAGCAGCTTTGGGGCCTATGAAGCTTTCTTT.

This clonotype showed up many times. The chain links TRBV24-1 to TRBJ2-3, with D hard to call. Per the germline V gene, CDR1 is KGHDR and CDR2 is SFDVKD. Trimming removed 0 bases at V and 1 base at J, with 4 bases between. The CDR3 is 14 amino acids. CDR3: CATSDLDGTDTQYF. Written as DNA, the CDR3 is TGTGCCACCAGTGATTTGGACGGCACAGATACGCAGTATTTT.

This clonotype was seen ten or more times. The chain links TRBV18 to TRBJ2-1; D gene uncertain. Trimming cost V 3 bases and J 7 bases, with 7 bases left between them. There are 12 residues in the CDR3. Germline assignment: CDR1 KGHSH and CDR2 LQKENI. CDR3 loop: CASSPLVNEQFF. CDR3 nucleotides: TGTGCCAGCTCACCTCTAGTGAATGAGCAGTTCTTC.

This clonotype was recorded at least ten times. The chain recombines TRBV20-1 with TRBJ2-7; maybe TRBD2 (5 bases). Looked up from germline, CDR1 is DFQATT and CDR2 is SNEGSKA (reference sequence). The length of the CDR3 is 11 residues. V was cut by 6 bases and J by 2 bases, with 8 bases left in between. The CDR3 sequence: CSAGGPYEQYF. CDR3 bases: TGCAGTGCAGGAGGACCCTACGAGCAGTACTTC.

This clonotype came up many times. The rearrangement links TRBV27 to TRBJ1-5; D remains unclear. The V end lost 4 bases, the J end lost 1 base, and 8 bases lay between the germline ends. Germline CDR1 is MNHEY and CDR2 is SMNVEV (reference sequence). The CDR3 has 14 amino acids. This chain's CDR3 is CASSSGWSNQPQHF. For the CDR3, the DNA is TGTGCCAGCAGTTCCGGGTGGAGCAATCAGCCCCAGCATTTT.

Ten or more counts support this clonotype. V usage is TRBV7-2 and J usage is TRBJ2-4; 10 nucleotides match TRBD2. V shed 5 bases and J 0 bases; nucleotides not matched to a gene: 13. Germline CDR1 is SGHTA and CDR2 is FQGNSA. The CDR3 has 19 residues. The CDR3, as DNA: TGTGCCAGCAGCCCCAGAGCCGGGACTAGCGACCCAGCCAAAAACATTCAGTACTTC. Its translation is CASSPRAGTSDPAKNIQYF.

The V gene is TRBV3-1, the J gene TRBJ2-7, with TRBD2 as a possible D gene (6 bases). V gave up 1 base and J gave up 3 bases, with 13 bases separating them. The CDR3 sequence is 15 residues long. Germline assignment: CDR1 LGHDT and CDR2 YNNKEL (reference sequence). CDR3 coding DNA: TGTGCCAGCAGCCAAGTCGTTAGCGGAGGCTACGAGCAGTACTTC. Its translation is CASSQVVSGGYEQYF.

This clonotype turned up a few times. The rearrangement links TRBV18 to TRBJ2-7; 12 nucleotides line up with TRBD2. The CDR3 has 16 amino acids. The ends lost 2 bases at V and 6 bases at J; junction bases unmatched: 8. The germline V gene encodes CDR1 KGHSH and CDR2 LQKENI. CDR3 residues: CASSPGTSGFRGEQYF. In DNA form, the CDR3 reads TGTGCCAGCTCACCAGGGACTAGCGGGTTTCGGGGCGAGCAGTACTTC.

This clonotype was seen ten or more times. This chain joins TRBV7-3 and TRBJ1-1; D is perhaps TRBD1 (5 bases). Germline V CDR1 and CDR2: SGHTA, FQGTGA. The V end was cut by 5 bases, the J end by 8 bases, with 18 bases between. The length of the CDR3 is 14 residues. CDR3: CASSTAGGLTEAFF. The CDR3 DNA sequence: TGTGCCAGCAGCACAGCCGGGGGACTTACGGAAGCTTTCTTT.

This clonotype was detected many times. The V and J genes are TRBV18 and TRBJ2-3; 9 positions match TRBD2. CDR1 is KGHSH and CDR2 is LQKENI in the germline V gene. J gave up 14 bases and V 3 bases, and 9 bases lay outside the gene matches. CDR3 length equals 13 residues. The CDR3 nucleotides are TGTGCCAGCTCACCTGGTAGCGGGAGAAGACCGTATTTT. Translation gives CASSPGSGRRPYF.

This clonotype has at least ten counts. V usage is TRBV12-3 or TRBV12-4 and J usage is TRBJ2-7; D call uncertain. V lost 8 bases to trimming and J lost 2 bases, with 10 bases between them. The CDR3 extends over 12 amino acids. The CDR3 coding sequence is TGTGCCAGCCGCCCTGGGGCCTACGAGCAGTACTTC. Its protein product is CASRPGAYEQYF.

This clonotype has ten or more counts. The genes are TRBV4-2 and TRBJ2-7, with 7 bases matching TRBD2. Per germline, CDR1 LGHNA and CDR2 YNFKEQ. This CDR3 is built from 16 residues. V lost 0 bases to trimming and J lost 3 bases; unmatched junction nucleotides: 8. CDR3 sequence (DNA): TGTGCCAGCAGCCAAGATTCTGGGGGAGGGAACTACGAGCAGTACTTC. It translates to CASSQDSGGGNYEQYF.

This clonotype was detected many times. This rearrangement joins TRBV5-4 to TRBJ2-3, with D unresolved. Between the trimmed V and J ends, which lost 4 bases and 7 bases, there was a span of 16 bases. The CDR3 has 14 amino acids. The V gene's germline CDR1 is SGHNT and CDR2 YYREEE (reference sequence). CDR3 coding DNA: TGTGCCAGCAGCCAGACAACGCAGTTAAATACGCAGTATTTT. The encoded protein is CASSQTTQLNTQYF. Full variable domain (outside the CDR3, taken from reference TRBV5-4 and TRBJ2-3): ETGVTQSPTHLIKTRGQQVTLRCSSQSGHNTVSWYQQALGQGPQFIFQYYREEENGRGNFPPRFSGLQFPNYSSELNVNALELDDSALYLCASSQTTQLNTQYFGPGTRLTVL.

In its sample, this clonotype is medium-sized. J is TRBJ1-4 and V is TRBV5-6; no firm D call. The CDR3 has 17 residues. Germline V CDR1 and CDR2: SGHDT, YYEEEE. V lost 0 bases, J lost 0 bases, and 12 bases lay in between. Written as DNA, the CDR3 is TGTGCCAGCAGCTTGGGGGGTCCGGCAACAACTAATGAAAAACTGTTTTTT. Translating it yields CASSLGGPATTNEKLFF.

The chain joins TRBV6-2 or TRBV6-3 to TRBJ1-5, with 8 bases lining up with TRBD1. J gave up 5 bases and V 7 bases, and 7 bases lay outside the gene matches. The CDR3 has 14 residues. Germline CDR1 MNHEY, CDR2 SVGEGT. CDR3 DNA: TGTGCCAGCAACCTACAGGGGGAATATCAGCCCCAGCATTTT. This sequence encodes CASNLQGEYQPQHF.